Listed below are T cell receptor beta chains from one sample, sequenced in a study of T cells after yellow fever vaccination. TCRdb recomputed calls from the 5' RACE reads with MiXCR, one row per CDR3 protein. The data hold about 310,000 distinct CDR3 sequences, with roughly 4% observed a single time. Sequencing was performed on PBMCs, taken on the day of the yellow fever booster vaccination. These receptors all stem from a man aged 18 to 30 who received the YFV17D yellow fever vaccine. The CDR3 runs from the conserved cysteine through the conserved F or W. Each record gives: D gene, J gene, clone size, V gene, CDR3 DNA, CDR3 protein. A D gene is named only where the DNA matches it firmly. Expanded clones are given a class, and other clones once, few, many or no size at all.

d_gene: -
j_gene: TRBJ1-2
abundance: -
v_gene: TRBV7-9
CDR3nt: TGTGCCAGCAACTTCCTGGGACTCAAGGGGACATATTATGGCTACACCTTC
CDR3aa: CASNFLGLKGTYYGYTF

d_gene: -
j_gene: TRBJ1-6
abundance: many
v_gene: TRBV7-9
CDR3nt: TGTGCCAGCAGCCCCCGGGGGGGATACTCACCCCTCCACTTT
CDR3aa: CASSPRGGYSPLHF

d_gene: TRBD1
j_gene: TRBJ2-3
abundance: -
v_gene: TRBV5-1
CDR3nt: TGCGCCAGCAGCGATTCTCAGGGGGCAAGGACAGATACGCAGTATTTT
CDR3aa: CASSDSQGARTDTQYF

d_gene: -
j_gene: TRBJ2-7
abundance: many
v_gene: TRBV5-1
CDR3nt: TGCGCCAGCAGCCCACCGGGACACGGGAACTCCTACGAGCAGTACTTC
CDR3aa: CASSPPGHGNSYEQYF

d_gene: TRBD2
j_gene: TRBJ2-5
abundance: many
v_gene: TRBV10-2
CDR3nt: TGCGCCCGGGGGGAGGAAAGGGGAGAGACCCAGTACTTC
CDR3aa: CARGEERGETQYF

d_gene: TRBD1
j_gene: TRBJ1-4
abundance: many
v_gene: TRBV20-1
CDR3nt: TGCAGTGCTGGGACAGGAGGAGACGAAAAACTGTTTTTT
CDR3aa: CSAGTGGDEKLFF

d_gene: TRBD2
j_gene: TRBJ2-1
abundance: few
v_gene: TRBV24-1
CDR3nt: TGTGCCACCAGTGCGGGGGACTACTACAATGAGCAGTTCTTC
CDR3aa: CATSAGDYYNEQFF

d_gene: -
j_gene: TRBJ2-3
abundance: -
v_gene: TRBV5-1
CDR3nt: TGCGCCAGCCGTCCCCTGCAGACCGTCACAGATACGCAGTATTTT
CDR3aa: CASRPLQTVTDTQYF

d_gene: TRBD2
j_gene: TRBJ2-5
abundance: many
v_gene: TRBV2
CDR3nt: TGTGCCAGCAGTGCCGCCCTAGCGGGGGCACCCCGGGAGACCCAGTACTTC
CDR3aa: CASSAALAGAPRETQYF

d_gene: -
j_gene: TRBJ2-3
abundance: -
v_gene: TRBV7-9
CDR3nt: TGTGCCAGCAGCTTAGTCGTTTTCCGGGCGACTAGCACAGATACGCAGTATTTT
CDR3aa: CASSLVVFRATSTDTQYF

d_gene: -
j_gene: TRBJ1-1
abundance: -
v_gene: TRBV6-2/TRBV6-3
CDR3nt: TGTGCCAGCGGAAGTGCCAGGAGAAACACTGAAGCTTTCTTT
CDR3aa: CASGSARRNTEAFF

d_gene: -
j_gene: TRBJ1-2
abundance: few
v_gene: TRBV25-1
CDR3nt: TGTGCCAGCACCCGAACTGGTCCCCACACCTTC
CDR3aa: CASTRTGPHTF

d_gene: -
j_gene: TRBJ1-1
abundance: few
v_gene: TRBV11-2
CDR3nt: TGTGCCAGCACCCCTTGGGGGGGGCTAACTGAAGCTTTCTTT
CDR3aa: CASTPWGGLTEAFF

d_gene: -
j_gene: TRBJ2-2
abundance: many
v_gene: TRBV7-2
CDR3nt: TGTGCCAGCAGCTTACTGCGGGCAACGAACACCGGGGAGCTGTTTTTT
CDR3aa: CASSLLRATNTGELFF

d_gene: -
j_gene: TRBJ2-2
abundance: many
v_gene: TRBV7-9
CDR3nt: TGTGCCAGCAGCTTAATAGGGCGGACGAACACCGGGGAGCTGTTTTTT
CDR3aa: CASSLIGRTNTGELFF

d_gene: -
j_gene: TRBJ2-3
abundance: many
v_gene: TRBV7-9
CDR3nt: TGTGCCAGCGGGAGCGATACGCAGTATTTT
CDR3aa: CASGSDTQYF

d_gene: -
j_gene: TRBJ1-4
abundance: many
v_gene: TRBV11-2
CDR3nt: TGTGCCAGCAGCTTTCAGGGGAGGTCGAATGAAAAACTGTTTTTT
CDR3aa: CASSFQGRSNEKLFF

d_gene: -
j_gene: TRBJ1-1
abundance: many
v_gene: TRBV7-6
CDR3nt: TGTGCCAGCAGCGCCACTAACAACCGATGGGGCACTGAAGCTTTCTTT
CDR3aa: CASSATNNRWGTEAFF

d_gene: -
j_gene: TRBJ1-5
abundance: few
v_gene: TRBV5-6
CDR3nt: TGTGCCAGCAACCTCCAGGGAGAGCCCCAGCATTTT
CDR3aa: CASNLQGEPQHF

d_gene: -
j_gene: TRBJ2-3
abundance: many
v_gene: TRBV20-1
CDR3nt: TGCAGTGCAAGGGCTTCACCAGATACGCAGTATTTT
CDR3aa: CSARASPDTQYF

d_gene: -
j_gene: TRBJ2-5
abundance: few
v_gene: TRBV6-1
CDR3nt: TGTGCCAGCAGGAGGGCAGGGTCGGGAGAGACCCAGTACTTC
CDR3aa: CASRRAGSGETQYF

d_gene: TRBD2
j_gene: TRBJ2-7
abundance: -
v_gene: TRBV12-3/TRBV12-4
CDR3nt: TGTGCCAGCAGTACTACTAGCGGGGTTAAGCAGTACTTC
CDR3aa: CASSTTSGVKQYF

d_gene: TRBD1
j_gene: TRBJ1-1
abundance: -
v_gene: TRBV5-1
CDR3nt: TGCGCCAGCAGCTGGACAGGGGACCCCGTCGGCACTGAAGCTTTCTTT
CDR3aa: CASSWTGDPVGTEAFF

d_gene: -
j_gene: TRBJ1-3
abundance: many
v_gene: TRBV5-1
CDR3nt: TGCGCCAGCCAAAGGGAGACTGGAAACACCATATATTTT
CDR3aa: CASQRETGNTIYF

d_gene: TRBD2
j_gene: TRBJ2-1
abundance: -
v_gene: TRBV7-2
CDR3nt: TGTGCCAGCAGCTTAGTCGGCGGGGGGGCCTACAATGAGCAGTTCTTC
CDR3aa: CASSLVGGGAYNEQFF

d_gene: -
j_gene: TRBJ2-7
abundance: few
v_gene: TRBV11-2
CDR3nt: TGTGCCAGCAGCTTACAGGGACTCTCCTACGAGCAGTACTTC
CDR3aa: CASSLQGLSYEQYF